This T cell receptor (beta chain) stems from a study of T cell responses to AZD1222 COVID-19 vaccine. Data came from immunoSEQ multiplex PCR; TCRdb stores just in-frame clones and leaves some out. The table shows approximately 170,000 clones, with roughly 85% occurring only once. Germline values: CDR1 SGHDT, CDR2 YYEEEE. V was pared by 0 bases and J by 14 bases, with 15 bases between. The CDR3 loop spans 14 amino acids. The rearrangement links TRBV5-6 to TRBJ1-6; the D is unclear. This clonotype was sampled from an adult who received the AZD1222 COVID-19 vaccine. Here the sequenced sample was peripheral blood, taken 28 days after the second AZD1222 dose. The CDR3 DNA reads as TGTGCCAGCAGCTTGGAAGGACCGGGTCGCTCCCTCCACTTT. Translated, it gives CASSLEGPGRSLHF.